The clone carrying this T cell receptor beta chain was seen ten or more times. The data derive from a study of identical twins. Trimming removed 7 bases from V and 0 bases from J, with 10 bases in between. The CDR3 spans 14 residues. TCRdb recomputed calls from the 5' RACE reads with MiXCR, one row per CDR3 protein. This table holds approximately 210,000 distinct CDR3 sequences, roughly 10% found once. This TCR was recovered from a woman aged 18 to 35 in good health. Sample: memory (CD45RO+) T cells sorted from blood. J is TRBJ2-1 and V is TRBV12-3 or TRBV12-4; possibly TRBD1 for D (6 bases). The CDR3 DNA follows: TGTGCCAGCACTAAGGGGGTCTCCTACAATGAGCAGTTCTTC. Translated: CASTKGVSYNEQFF.